This T cell receptor (beta chain) was sequenced during a study of T cells in Graves' hyperthyroidism and ophthalmopathy. The TCR beta CDR3 regions underwent amplification using RNA transcripts as the source. The TCR CDR3 was amplified in a first-round RT-PCR using the HTBI primer set. Each CDR3 protein gets one entry after TCRdb re-called the multiplex PCR reads with MiXCR. The sample comprises 300,000 to 500,000 distinct CDR3 sequences, over 11% of which are singletons, and under 30% rests with the top ten. At least ten counts were recorded for this clonotype. Germline V gene sequence: CDR1 SGHKS, CDR2 YYEKEE (reference sequence). J gave up 8 bases and V 4 bases, and 16 bases lay outside the gene matches. This CDR3 region has 17 residues.

The chain employs TRBV5-5 and TRBJ1-2; 11 bases map to TRBD1. This TCR derives from a man aged 50-59 years with Graves' ophthalmopathy. The sequenced sample was blood. CDR3 nucleotide sequence: TGTGCCAGCAGCGCGGAGGTGGCGGGACAGGGGGGGAAAGGCTACACCTTC. Its protein product is CASSAEVAGQGGKGYTF. Variable domain in full (rest from reference TRBV5-5 and TRBJ1-2): DAGVTQSPTHLIKTRGQQVTLRCSPISGHKSVSWYQQVLGQGPQFIFQYYEKEERGRGNFPDRFSARQFPNYSSELNVNALLLGDSALYLCASSAEVAGQGGKGYTFGSGTRLTVV.